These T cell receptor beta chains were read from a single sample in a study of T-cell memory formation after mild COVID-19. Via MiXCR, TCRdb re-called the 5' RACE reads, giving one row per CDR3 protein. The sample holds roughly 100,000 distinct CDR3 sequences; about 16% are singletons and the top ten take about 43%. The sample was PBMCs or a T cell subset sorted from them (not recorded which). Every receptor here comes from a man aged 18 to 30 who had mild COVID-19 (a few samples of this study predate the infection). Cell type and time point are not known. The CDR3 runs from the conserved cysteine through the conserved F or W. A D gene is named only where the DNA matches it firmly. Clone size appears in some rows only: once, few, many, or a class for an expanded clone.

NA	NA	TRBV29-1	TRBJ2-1	CSVAPNNEQFF	TGCAGCGTTGCCCCGAACAATGAGCAGTTCTTC
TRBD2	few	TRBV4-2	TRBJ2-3	CASSQGTSGDTQYF	TGTGCCAGCAGCCAGGGGACTAGCGGGGATACGCAGTATTTT
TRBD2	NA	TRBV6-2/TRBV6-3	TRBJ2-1	CASSSSGTYNEQFF	TGTGCCAGCAGTTCTAGCGGAACCTACAATGAGCAGTTCTTC
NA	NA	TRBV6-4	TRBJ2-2	CASSDRGYGELFF	TGTGCCAGCAGTGACCGGGGGTACGGGGAGCTGTTTTTT
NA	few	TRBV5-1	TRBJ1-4	CASSLLSRDEKLFF	TGCGCCAGCAGCTTGCTTTCCCGAGATGAAAAACTGTTTTTT
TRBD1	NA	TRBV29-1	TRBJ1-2	CSVEGRGEGYGYTF	TGCAGCGTTGAGGGCAGGGGGGAAGGCTATGGCTACACCTTC
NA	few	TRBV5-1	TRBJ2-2	CASSPLDLDGELFF	TGCGCCAGCAGCCCTCTGGACCTGGACGGGGAGCTGTTTTTT
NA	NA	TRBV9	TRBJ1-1	CASSAGSPEAFF	TGTGCCAGCAGCGCTGGAAGTCCTGAAGCTTTCTTT
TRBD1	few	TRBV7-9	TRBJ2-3	CASSLGGTGATDTQYF	TGTGCCAGCAGCTTAGGTGGTACAGGGGCAACAGATACGCAGTATTTT
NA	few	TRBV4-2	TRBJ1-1	CASSQELGWDTEAFF	TGTGCCAGCAGCCAAGAACTGGGTTGGGACACTGAAGCTTTCTTT
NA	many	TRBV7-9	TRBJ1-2	CASSLSSVFEYGYTF	TGTGCCAGCAGCTTAAGTTCGGTTTTCGAGTATGGCTACACCTTC
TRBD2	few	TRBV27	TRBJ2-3	CASRPRGGTDTQYF	TGTGCCAGCAGACCCCGGGGGGGCACAGATACGCAGTATTTT
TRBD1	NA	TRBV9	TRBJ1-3	CASSPTGAGNTIYF	TGTGCCAGCAGCCCGACAGGGGCTGGAAACACCATATATTTT
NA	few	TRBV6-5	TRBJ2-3	CASKYLGRTQRNGTDTQYF	TGTGCCAGCAAATATTTGGGGCGAACCCAAAGGAATGGTACAGATACGCAGTATTTT
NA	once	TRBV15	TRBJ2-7	CATSRDRSGGNHEQYF	TGTGCCACCAGCAGAGATAGGAGCGGTGGGAACCACGAGCAGTACTTC
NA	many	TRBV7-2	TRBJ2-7	CASTGGDTMKEQYF	TGTGCCAGCACCGGAGGGGACACCATGAAAGAGCAGTACTTC
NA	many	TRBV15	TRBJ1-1	CATSRGNSLNTEAFF	TGTGCCACCAGCAGAGGCAACAGCCTAAACACTGAAGCTTTCTTT
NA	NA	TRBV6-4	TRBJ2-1	CASSLSGYNEQFF	TGTGCCAGCAGTCTAAGCGGGTACAATGAGCAGTTCTTC
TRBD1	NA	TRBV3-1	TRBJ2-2	CASSPSTGTGELFF	TGTGCCAGCAGCCCCTCGACAGGGACCGGGGAGCTGTTTTTT
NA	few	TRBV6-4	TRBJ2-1	CASSDEGGPEQFF	TGTGCCAGCAGTGACGAGGGGGGGCCTGAGCAGTTCTTC
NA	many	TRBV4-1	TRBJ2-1	CASSQVGTYNEQFF	TGCGCCAGCAGCCAAGTGGGGACCTACAATGAGCAGTTCTTC
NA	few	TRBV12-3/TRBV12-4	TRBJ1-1	CASSQGTRWTEAFF	TGTGCCAGCAGCCAAGGCACCCGGTGGACTGAAGCTTTCTTT
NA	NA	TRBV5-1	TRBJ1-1	CASSLHTVNTEAFF	TGCGCCAGCAGCCTGCATACGGTGAACACTGAAGCTTTCTTT
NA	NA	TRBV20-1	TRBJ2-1	CSATSRVTEQFF	TGCAGTGCTACCTCCAGGGTTACGGAGCAGTTCTTC
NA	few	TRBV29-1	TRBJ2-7	CSAQGGGSYEQYF	TGCAGCGCCCAAGGGGGGGGCTCCTACGAGCAGTACTTC
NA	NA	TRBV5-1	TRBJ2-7	CASSYYGWEQYF	TGCGCCAGCAGCTACTACGGTTGGGAGCAGTACTTC
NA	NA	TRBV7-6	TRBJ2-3	CASSLGNTQYF	TGTGCCAGCAGCTTAGGGAATACGCAGTATTTT
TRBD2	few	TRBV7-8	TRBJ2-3	CASRKLAGVTDTQYF	TGTGCCAGCAGGAAATTAGCGGGGGTCACAGATACGCAGTATTTT
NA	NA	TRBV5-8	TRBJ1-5	CASESTGYSNQPQHF	TGTGCCAGCGAATCAACAGGTTATAGCAATCAGCCCCAGCATTTT